One sample yielded the 7 T cell receptor beta chains listed below, sequenced in a study of T cell repertoires in cytomegalovirus infection. Antigens for these TCRs are unknown. In TCRdb, the reads were re-called with MiXCR into one record per CDR3 protein. The sample holds 250,000 to 300,000 distinct CDR3 sequences, under 25% seen once. This specimen consisted of cultured PBMCs, obtained from culture after CMV antigen stimulation. All receptors derive from a human donor in good health (CMV status not recorded). Some clones in this sample may be carry-over from other donors' samples.

This clonotype was counted ten times or more. V and J are TRBV7-2 and TRBJ2-2; 11 bases align to TRBD2. This CDR3 has 17 residues. V trimming: 6 bases; J trimming: 7 bases; junction bases outside the gene matches: 13. From germline, CDR1 is SGHTA and CDR2 FQGNSA. The CDR3 DNA reads as TGTGCCAGCAGACCGGTAGCGGGAGGGCCCGTGGACGGGGAGCTGTTTTTT. It yields the protein CASRPVAGGPVDGELFF.

The chain recombines TRBV6-1 with TRBJ2-6; 11 bases fit TRBD2. The V segment lost 2 bases and the J segment 0 bases; nucleotides outside the gene matches: 9. Germline V gene lookup returns CDR1 MNHNS and CDR2 SASEGT. CDR3 size: 20 residues. The CDR3 nucleotides are TGTGCCAGCAGTGAAAAACTAGCGGGAGCCTTAAGCTCTGGGGCCAACGTCCTGACTTTC. It translates to CASSEKLAGALSSGANVLTF.

This clonotype occurred many times. The chain joins TRBV7-2 to TRBJ2-7; weak D call: TRBD1 (5 bases). The germline V gene encodes CDR1 SGHTA and CDR2 FQGNSA. Trimming shortened V by 5 bases and J by 0 bases, and 14 bases separated the two germline ends. The CDR3 totals 15 residues. The CDR3: CASSPQGSRSYEQYF. CDR3 DNA sequence: TGTGCCAGCAGCCCTCAGGGATCCCGCTCCTACGAGCAGTACTTC.

In its sample, this clonotype was seen a few times. The chain is built from TRBV7-2 and TRBJ2-1; TRBD2 agrees at 12 bases. Germline lookup yields CDR1 SGHTA and CDR2 FQGNSA. The CDR3 contains 17 residues. V lost 5 bases, J lost 7 bases, and 12 bases stayed unmatched. The chain's CDR3 is CASSHTVFGLAGNEQFF. The CDR3 nucleotides are TGTGCCAGCAGCCACACCGTGTTTGGACTAGCGGGAAATGAGCAGTTCTTC.

The rearrangement links TRBV12-3 or TRBV12-4 to TRBJ1-1; D perhaps matches TRBD1 (6 bases). V was cut by 5 bases and J by 6 bases, with 19 bases left in between. The CDR3 spans 15 residues. The CDR3, as DNA: TGTGCCAGCAGTGTCTCCGAGGGGGGTAACGCTGAAGCTTTCTTT. Residues: CASSVSEGGNAEAFF.

This clonotype has more than one count but fewer than ten. The chain carries TRBV10-3 and TRBJ2-7; D possibly corresponds to TRBD2 (6 bases). The V end lost 8 bases, the J end lost 4 bases, and 15 bases lay between the germline ends. Germline lookup yields CDR1 ENHRY and CDR2 SYGVKD. The CDR3 loop spans 13 amino acids. CDR3 protein: CAIGDSGGYEQYV. DNA of the CDR3: TGTGCCATCGGGGATAGCGGCGGTTACGAGCAGTACGTC.

The chain is built from TRBV5-1 and TRBJ2-1; D ambiguous. This CDR3 has 14 amino acids. The V end was cut by 1 base, the J end by 7 bases, with 12 bases between. CDR1 is SGHRS and CDR2 is YFSETQ in the germline V gene. CDR3: CASSLKDLGNEQFF. The CDR3 DNA reads as TGCGCCAGCAGCTTGAAAGATCTGGGGAATGAGCAGTTCTTC. The variable domain in full, completed from reference TRBV5-1 and TRBJ2-1, reads KAGVTQTPRYLIKTRGQQVTLSCSPISGHRSVSWYQQTPGQGLQFLFEYFSETQRNKGNFPGRFSGRQFSNSRSEMNVSTLELGDSALYLCASSLKDLGNEQFFGPGTRLTVL.